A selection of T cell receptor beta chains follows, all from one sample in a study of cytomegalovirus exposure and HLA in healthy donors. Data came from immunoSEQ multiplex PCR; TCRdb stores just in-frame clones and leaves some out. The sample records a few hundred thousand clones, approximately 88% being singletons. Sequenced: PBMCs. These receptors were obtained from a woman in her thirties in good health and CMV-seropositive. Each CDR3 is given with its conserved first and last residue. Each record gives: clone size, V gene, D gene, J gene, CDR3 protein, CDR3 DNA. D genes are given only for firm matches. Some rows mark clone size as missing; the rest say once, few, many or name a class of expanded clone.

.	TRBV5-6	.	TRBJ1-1	CASSLAHTEAFF	TGTGCCAGCAGCTTGGCCCACACTGAAGCTTTCTTT
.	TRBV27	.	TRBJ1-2	CASQGRNGYTF	TGTGCCAGCCAGGGAAGAAACGGCTACACCTTC
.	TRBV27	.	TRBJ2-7	CASGPLTANIYEQYF	TGTGCCAGCGGACCCCTGACGGCGAATATCTACGAGCAGTACTTC
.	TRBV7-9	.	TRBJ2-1	CASSLEGFVGNEQFF	TGTGCCAGCAGCTTAGAAGGGTTCGTTGGGAATGAGCAGTTCTTC
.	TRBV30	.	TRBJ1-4	CAWSQTEKLFF	TGTGCCTGGAGTCAGACTGAAAAACTGTTTTTT
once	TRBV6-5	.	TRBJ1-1	CASRTTGGSTEAFF	TGTGCCAGCAGAACGACGGGGGGGAGCACTGAAGCTTTCTTT
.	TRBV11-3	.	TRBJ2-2	CASSFAGLAGELFF	TGTGCCAGCAGCTTCGCGGGATTGGCCGGGGAGCTGTTTTTT
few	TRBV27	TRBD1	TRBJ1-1	CASSRGDRQNTEAFF	TGTGCCAGCAGTAGAGGGGACAGACAGAACACTGAAGCTTTCTTT
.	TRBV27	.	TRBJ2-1	CASSLYRVNEQFF	TGTGCCAGCAGTTTATACAGGGTCAATGAGCAGTTCTTC
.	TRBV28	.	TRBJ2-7	CASTGDSYEQYF	TGTGCCAGCACAGGGGACTCCTACGAGCAGTACTTC
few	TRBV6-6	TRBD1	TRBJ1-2	CASSSFGTGDGYTF	TGTGCCAGCAGTTCTTTTGGGACAGGGGATGGCTACACCTTC
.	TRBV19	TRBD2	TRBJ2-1	CASSIFRDGRWNEQFF	TGTGCCAGTAGTATCTTCCGGGACGGGAGGTGGAATGAGCAGTTCTTC
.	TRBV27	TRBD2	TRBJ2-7	CASSFFSWAGGSRYEQYF	TGTGCCAGCAGTTTCTTCTCTTGGGCTGGCGGGAGTAGGTACGAGCAGTACTTC
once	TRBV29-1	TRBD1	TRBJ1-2	CSVGQGERYTF	TGCAGCGTTGGGCAGGGGGAGAGATACACCTTC
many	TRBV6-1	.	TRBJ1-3	CASRKGTESGNTIYF	TGTGCCAGCAGGAAAGGGACGGAGTCTGGAAACACCATATATTTT
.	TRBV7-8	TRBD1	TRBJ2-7	CASSLPLRGQGKGEQYF	TGTGCCAGCAGCTTACCTCTTCGAGGACAGGGGAAAGGCGAGCAGTACTTC
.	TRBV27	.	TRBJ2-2	CAGRPGTSTGELFF	TGTGCCGGGAGACCCGGGACATCGACCGGGGAGCTGTTTTTT
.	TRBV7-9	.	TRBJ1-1	CASSSDSFWNTEAFF	TGTGCCAGCAGCTCGGACAGTTTCTGGAACACTGAAGCTTTCTTT
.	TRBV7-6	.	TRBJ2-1	CASSFLSNNEQFF	TGTGCCAGCAGCTTTCTCAGTAACAATGAGCAGTTCTTC
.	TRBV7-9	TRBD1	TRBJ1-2	CASSPDRERGYTF	TGTGCCAGCAGCCCCGACAGGGAGCGTGGCTACACCTTC
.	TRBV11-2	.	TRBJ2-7	CASSSTPFYEQYF	TGTGCCAGCAGCTCGACCCCGTTCTACGAGCAGTACTTC
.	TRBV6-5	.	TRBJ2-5	CASWVGLASETQYF	TGTGCCAGCTGGGTGGGTCTAGCGTCGGAGACCCAGTACTTC
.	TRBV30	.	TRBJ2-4	CAWSGSGVLSNIQYF	TGTGCCTGGAGTGGTTCAGGAGTCCTTTCAAACATTCAGTACTTC
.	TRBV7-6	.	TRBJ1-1	CASSETVNTEAFF	TGTGCCAGCAGCGAGACAGTGAACACTGAAGCTTTCTTT
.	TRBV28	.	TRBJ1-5	CASSNRDNQPQHF	TGTGCCAGCAGTAACAGGGACAATCAGCCCCAGCATTTT
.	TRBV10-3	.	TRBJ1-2	CAISADGINNYGYTF	TGTGCCATCAGTGCTGACGGAATCAATAACTATGGCTACACCTTC
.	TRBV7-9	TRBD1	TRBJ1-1	CASTPGQGVPEAFF	TGTGCCAGCACCCCGGGACAGGGAGTCCCTGAAGCTTTCTTT
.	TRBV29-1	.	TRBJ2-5	CSAGAQVQETQYF	TGCAGCGCTGGGGCCCAGGTCCAAGAGACCCAGTACTTC